The 20 T cell receptor beta chains listed next were all sequenced from one sample in a study of blood T cell repertoires in COVID-19. Generated by immunoSEQ multiplex PCR, the TCRdb table keeps only in-frame clones and is missing some. This repertoire shows more than 400,000 clones, 80% to 90% found once; its top ten account for roughly 3.2%. The sequenced sample consisted of peripheral blood. The receptors originated from a human donor in a cohort sampled during active COVID-19.

The sample holds one count of this clone. The CDR3 loop is CASGEAGYNEQFF. The CDR3 region has the DNA TGTGCCAGTGGGGAGGCAGGGTACAATGAGCAGTTCTTC. V is TRBV7-3 and J is TRBJ2-1; D perhaps matches TRBD2 (6 bases). V lost 9 bases to trimming and J lost 4 bases, with 13 bases between them. Germline V lookup: CDR1 SGHTA, CDR2 FQGTGA. The CDR3 is 13 residues long.

This chain connects TRBV4-1 to TRBJ2-1; a weak D match, TRBD2 (5 bases). The V gene's germline CDR1 is MGHRA and CDR2 YSYEKL. This CDR3 has 16 residues. V lost 0 bases and J 6 bases, leaving 15 bases between the germline ends. Written as DNA, the CDR3 is TGCGCCAGCAGCCAAGAGGACGGGAATGGTGGCAATGAGCAGTTCTTC. Translating it yields CASSQEDGNGGNEQFF.

Turning to this clone: The same CDR3 arises from other DNA sequences in this sample as well. This chain connects TRBV10-1 to TRBJ2-5, with 11 bases that match TRBD1. CDR3 length: 14 amino acids. V lost 5 bases, J lost 5 bases, and 4 bases stayed unmatched. Germline loops: CDR1 WNHNN, CDR2 SYGVQD (reference sequence). The DNA of the CDR3 is TGCGCCAGCAGTCCCGGGACAGGGGGTGAGACCCAGTACTTC. It codes for CASSPGTGGETQYF.

In its sample, this clone was seen once. V is TRBV5-8 and J is TRBJ2-7; 13 nucleotides agree with TRBD2. Germline CDR1 reads SGHTS; CDR2 reads YDEGEE. The length of the CDR3 is 15 residues. Trimming took 4 bases from V and 2 from J; bases not matched to a gene: 3. CDR3 sequence: CASSRGTSGTYEQYF. CDR3 DNA sequence: TGTGCCAGCAGCCGAGGGACTAGCGGGACCTACGAGCAGTACTTC.

This clone appeared a single time. The chain joins TRBV19 to TRBJ2-6; 11 nucleotides match TRBD1. This CDR3 contains 19 residues. The trim removed 3 bases at V and 6 bases at J, leaving 13 bases unmatched. Per germline, CDR1 LNHDA and CDR2 SQIVND (reference sequence). Written as DNA, the CDR3 is TGTGCCAGTAGTATTCCCCTCAGGGGGACAGGGGGTTTGGCCAACGTCCTGACTTTC. Its translation: CASSIPLRGTGGLANVLTF. Full variable domain (rest looked up from reference TRBV19 and TRBJ2-6): DGGITQSPKYLFRKEGQNVTLSCEQNLNHDAMYWYRQDPGQGLRLIYYSQIVNDFQKGDIAEGYSVSREKKESFPLTVTSAQKNPTAFYLCASSIPLRGTGGLANVLTFGAGSRLTVL.

V gene TRBV15 combines with J gene TRBJ1-3; 7 positions agree with TRBD1. Germline loops: CDR1 LNHNV, CDR2 YYDKDF (reference sequence). The CDR3 is 16 residues long. Trimming removed 0 bases from V and 0 bases from J; junction bases left unmatched: 2. The CDR3 loop reads CATSREGQSSGNTIYF. Here the CDR3 DNA reads TGTGCCACCAGCAGAGAGGGACAGAGCTCTGGAAACACCATATATTTT.

The chain has TRBV5-1 and TRBJ1-4; TRBD1 agrees at 10 bases. After removal of 4 bases from V and 7 bases from J, the junction contained 7 bases not matched to a gene. Germline V gives CDR1 SGHRS, CDR2 YFSETQ. The CDR3 sequence is 15 residues long. CDR3 sequence reads: CASSDRGRGGEKLFF. In DNA form, the CDR3 reads TGCGCCAGCAGCGACAGGGGGCGGGGTGGTGAAAAACTGTTTTTT.

The chain has TRBV7-3 and TRBJ2-2, with D maybe TRBD1 (7 bases). CDR1 is SGHTA, CDR2 FQGTGA, per germline. The CDR3 is 16 amino acids. Trimming removed 5 bases at V and 3 bases at J, with 16 bases between. The CDR3 DNA follows: TGTGCCAGCAGCCGAGGAGGGGGCGGTGACACCGGGGAGCTGTTTTTT. Its protein is CASSRGGGGDTGELFF.

The rearrangement uses TRBV7-2 and TRBJ2-7; D gene ambiguous. Looked up from germline, CDR1 is SGHTA and CDR2 is FQGNSA. This CDR3 is built from 14 residues. With 2 bases removed from V and 6 bases from J, the gap between germline ends came to 14 bases. The CDR3 loop reads CASSLSPVPGEQYF. CDR3 coding DNA: TGTGCCAGCAGCTTATCCCCGGTGCCGGGCGAGCAGTACTTC.

The genes are TRBV7-9 and TRBJ1-2, with D maybe TRBD1 (5 bases). The CDR3 has 12 residues. The V gene's germline CDR1 is SEHNR and CDR2 FQNEAQ (reference sequence). V lost 6 bases and J 4 bases, leaving 9 bases between the germline ends. The CDR3 DNA follows: TGTGCCAGCAGGCGGGGCGGCTATGGCTACACCTTC. Its protein is CASRRGGYGYTF.

The table lists this clone with many counts. This chain links TRBV5-6 with TRBJ2-7; no firm D call. Germline assignment: CDR1 SGHDT and CDR2 YYEEEE. V was shortened by 1 base and J by 0 bases, with 5 bases between the two germline ends. This CDR3 spans 13 amino acids. Written as DNA, the CDR3 is TGTGCCAGCAGCTTGTATAGCTCCTACGAGCAGTACTTC. It is translated as CASSLYSSYEQYF.

J is TRBJ2-5 and V is TRBV6-2 or TRBV6-3; weak D call: TRBD1 (6 bases). V gave up 0 bases and J gave up 5 bases, with 19 bases separating them. CDR3 length: 17 amino acids. The germline V gene has CDR1 MNHEY and CDR2 SVGEGT. The CDR3 loop reads CASSYSLGALDLETQYF. CDR3 DNA sequence: TGTGCCAGCAGTTACTCGTTGGGGGCGTTGGATTTGGAGACCCAGTACTTC.

The genes are TRBV5-1 and TRBJ1-1; TRBD1 matches 10 bases. The V gene's germline CDR1 is SGHRS and CDR2 YFSETQ. The trim removed 4 bases at V and 3 bases at J, leaving 3 bases unmatched. The CDR3 totals 14 residues. The CDR3 here is CASSGQGGHTEAFF. In nucleotides, the CDR3 is TGCGCCAGCAGCGGACAGGGGGGTCACACTGAAGCTTTCTTT. Complete variable domain (other parts from reference TRBV5-1 and TRBJ1-1): KAGVTQTPRYLIKTRGQQVTLSCSPISGHRSVSWYQQTPGQGLQFLFEYFSETQRNKGNFPGRFSGRQFSNSRSEMNVSTLELGDSALYLCASSGQGGHTEAFFGQGTRLTVV.

This chain uses TRBV29-1 with TRBJ1-2, with D tentatively TRBD1 (5 bases). This CDR3 contains 13 residues. V lost 7 bases and J 8 bases, leaving 20 bases between the germline ends. Germline V gene lookup returns CDR1 SQVTM and CDR2 ANQGSEA. Here the CDR3 reads CSGETAASMGYTF. CDR3 nucleotide sequence: TGCAGCGGAGAGACAGCAGCCTCTATGGGCTACACCTTC.

The V call is TRBV11-2, the J call TRBJ2-7; 7 positions agree with TRBD1. Germline trimming cut 5 bases from V and 1 base from J; bases unmatched to any gene: 8. The CDR3 loop spans 15 amino acids. The germline CDR1 and CDR2 sequences are SGHAT and FQNNGV. CDR3 residues: CASSLGQAESYEQYF. CDR3 DNA sequence: TGTGCCAGCAGCCTAGGACAGGCGGAATCCTACGAGCAGTACTTC.

The chain carries TRBV19 and TRBJ2-7; 9 nucleotides align to TRBD1. After removal of 9 bases from V and 2 bases from J, the junction contained 8 bases not matched to a gene. Germline values: CDR1 LNHDA, CDR2 SQIVND (reference sequence). The CDR3 spans 14 residues. This chain's CDR3 is CASGPGTGPYEQYF. The CDR3 nucleotides are TGTGCCAGCGGGCCCGGGACAGGGCCCTACGAGCAGTACTTC. Together with reference TRBV19 and TRBJ2-7, the CDR3 gives the full variable domain: DGGITQSPKYLFRKEGQNVTLSCEQNLNHDAMYWYRQDPGQGLRLIYYSQIVNDFQKGDIAEGYSVSREKKESFPLTVTSAQKNPTAFYLCASGPGTGPYEQYFGPGTRLTVT.

The chain carries TRBV28 and TRBJ2-7, with 10 bases lining up with TRBD2. The CDR3 covers 14 residues. The germline CDR1 and CDR2 sequences are MDHEN and SYDVKM. The V and J ends lost 3 bases and 9 bases, in that order; junction bases with no gene match: 8. The CDR3: CASSFVAGGIGQYF. Here the CDR3 DNA reads TGTGCCAGCAGTTTTGTAGCGGGGGGAATAGGGCAGTACTTC.

This chain uses TRBV18 with TRBJ2-3; D gene unclear. The CDR3 runs 15 residues. Trimming left V 3 bases short and J 0 bases short, with 10 bases between. In germline, CDR1 is KGHSH, CDR2 LQKENI. CDR3 in amino acids: CASSPLLGSTDTQYF. The CDR3 region has the DNA TGTGCCAGCTCACCCTTACTCGGGAGCACAGATACGCAGTATTTT.

For the CDR3, the DNA is TGCGCCAGCGCCTCTCTCAGGGTCGACGGGGAGCTGTTTTTT. Amino acids: CASASLRVDGELFF. This rearrangement joins TRBV5-1 to TRBJ2-2; the D gene is possibly TRBD1 (5 bases). The CDR3 is 14 residues long. CDR1 and CDR2 (germline): SGHRS, YFSETQ. V gave up 7 bases and J gave up 7 bases, with 17 bases separating them.

This clone is a singleton in its sample. V and J are TRBV30 and TRBJ2-7; 9 nucleotides align to TRBD2. The CDR3 has 14 amino acids. Germline loops: CDR1 GTSNPN, CDR2 SVGIG (reference sequence). V shed 0 bases, J shed 4 bases, and the junction held 4 bases outside the gene matches. This CDR3 reads CAWSVRLAGYEQYF. The CDR3 coding sequence is TGTGCCTGGAGTGTACGTCTAGCGGGATACGAGCAGTACTTC.